This T cell receptor beta chain was obtained from a study of long-term antiretroviral therapy in people with HIV (dated by TCRdb to 2022 to 2024). Background on the whole study: The earliest samples were collected roughly a decade before the 2015 WHO recommendation for immediate ART, at a time when ART was usually postponed until CD4 counts fell. A total of about 190 cryopreserved PBMC samples were contributed to the cohort by 30 adults with confirmed HIV infection, with samples collected serially over a mean of roughly six years (range 1-12). Whether ART initiation and durable HIV suppression were associated with changes in peripheral blood TRB repertoire composition and diversity was tested in a retrospective serial study. Test extractions of a monoclonal T-cell line alongside a few dozen polyclonal samples showed no cross-contamination during QIAcube processing. About 35% of the 30 participants with HIV were female.

Inclusion was restricted to participants for whom at least one PBMC sample before ART initiation and at least two post-ART samples were available. All participants with HIV were treated in the United States of America. Before DNA extraction, cryopreserved samples of about 0.95-11 million PBMC were thawed and then washed. At the time of the earliest PBMC sample, participants with HIV were aged between roughly 20 and 60 years. Per participant, PBMC samples came from 1-4 timepoints prior to ART initiation and 2-8 timepoints following ART initiation, for a median of 7 samples. For every participant, serial HIV viral load, CD4+ T-cell count, ART history and demographic data were obtained. Genomic DNA was extracted from unsorted PBMC with a Qiagen kit on a QIAcube, with processing performed in batches of 12 samples. This clone is a singleton in its sample. The clone's antigen remains unknown. No quality values exist for individual bases; no much larger clone is one base distant.

The immunoSEQ hsTCRB v3.0 assay was used at survey level resolution for TRB variable region sequencing. The targeted TRB sequencing depth was about 35,000-55,000 T-cell genomes per sample. An Illumina MiSeq with a v3 150-cycle kit was used to sequence the pooled TRB libraries. The paper's data handling went like this. Repertoire analysis was performed in R inside a reproducible Nextflow workflow that covered QC, data transformation and analysis. Custom analyses were implemented in LymphoSeq2, an R package for AIRR-Seq data exploration. A few samples that yielded fewer than 5000 total TRB sequences were excluded, so that approximately 170 HIV repertoires were analyzed. Among the roughly 190 retained HIV repertoires, some 60 were collected before ART initiation and under 150 after ART initiation. Repertoires were downsampled to 5000 TRB nucleotide sequences, with summary statistics averaged over 100 downsampling iterations. TRB sequences were retained for analysis only if CDR3 regions of at least seven amino acids were present. Diversity was assessed using a clonality score derived from Shannon entropy and using the Gini coefficient. In the repertoire networks, any two of the top 5000 CDR3 amino acid sequences were connected whenever the two sequences differed by an edit distance of one. Antigen specificity groups and MHC restriction were predicted for TRB CDR3 amino acid sequences with GLIPH2. To flag known associations with CMV, EBV, HIV or tissue antigens, CDR3 amino acid sequences were compared against VDJdb and McPAS-TCR. Pre-ART, post-ART and control groups were compared with Wilcoxon signed-rank tests and Holm-Bonferroni correction. TCRdb took over this immuneACCESS table, retaining in-frame rearrangements with V and J assigned. Such tables are incomplete; in checked studies, under half of the missing clones stem from an unresolved V gene, and the remainder is unexplained. V and J calls and clone size are given by that table; D and trimming were obtained from the DNA. For this sample there are tens of thousands of clones; 70% to 90% appear just once. 10% to 15% of the sample goes to the ten largest clones.

On the study overall, not on this receptor specifically: Because cell numbers in pre-ART samples were limited, unsorted PBMC were profiled instead of sorted CD4+ and CD8+ T cells. CDR3 length ranges in HIV repertoires were narrower than in controls, and network structure suggested an antigen-experienced repertoire with only a slight naive shift after ART. A significant increase in TRB diversity was found to be associated with ART initiation, although TRB diversity was observed to remain significantly below that of transplant donor controls even after long-term ART. Samples dated from the mid-2000s to the late 2010s, and the ART regimens used may be less effective than current ones. Because PBMC availability was limited, only the TCR beta chain was sequenced, with no alpha chain pairing. Expanded TRB clones identified before ART initiation dominated the repertoire across all time points, though the dominance fluctuated and decreased in many PLHIV after ART. Inferences about post-ART repertoire changes are limited because no data were available on ART adherence, viral resistance or therapy changes.

The sequence derives from a man between 18 and 29 years old with HIV. The sample in question was unsorted PBMCs, obtained 1.1 years after starting antiretroviral therapy.

The CDR3 protein is CASSSVSGRFSGELFF. The DNA sequence follows: TGTGCCAGCAGCTCAGTTAGCGGGAGGTTTTCCGGGGAGCTGTTTTTT. The sequence links TRBV5-4 to TRBJ2-2; a stretch of 10 junction bases matches TRBD2. Counted from cysteine to phenylalanine, this CDR3 has 16 amino acids. CDR3 DNA is the only sequence kept; it has 48 bases, read in frame from the first base. V trim: 3 bases; J trim: 6 bases; unmatched bases: 8. The germline V gene (reference sequence) specifies SGHNT as CDR1 and YYREEE as CDR2.